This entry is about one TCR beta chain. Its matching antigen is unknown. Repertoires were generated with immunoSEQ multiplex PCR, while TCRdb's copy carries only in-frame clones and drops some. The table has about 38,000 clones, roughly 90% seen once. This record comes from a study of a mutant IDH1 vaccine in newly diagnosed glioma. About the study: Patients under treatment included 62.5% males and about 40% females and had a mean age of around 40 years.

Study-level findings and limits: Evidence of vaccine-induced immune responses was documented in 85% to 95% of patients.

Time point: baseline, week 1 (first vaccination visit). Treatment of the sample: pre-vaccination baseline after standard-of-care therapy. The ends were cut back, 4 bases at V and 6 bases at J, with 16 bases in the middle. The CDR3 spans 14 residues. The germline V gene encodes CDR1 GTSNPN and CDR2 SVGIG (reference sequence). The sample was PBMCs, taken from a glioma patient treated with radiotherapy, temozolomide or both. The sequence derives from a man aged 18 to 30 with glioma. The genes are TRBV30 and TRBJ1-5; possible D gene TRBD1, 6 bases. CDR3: CAWNAGTRGQPQHF. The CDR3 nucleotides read TGTGCCTGGAACGCCGGGACAAGGGGTCAGCCCCAGCATTTT.